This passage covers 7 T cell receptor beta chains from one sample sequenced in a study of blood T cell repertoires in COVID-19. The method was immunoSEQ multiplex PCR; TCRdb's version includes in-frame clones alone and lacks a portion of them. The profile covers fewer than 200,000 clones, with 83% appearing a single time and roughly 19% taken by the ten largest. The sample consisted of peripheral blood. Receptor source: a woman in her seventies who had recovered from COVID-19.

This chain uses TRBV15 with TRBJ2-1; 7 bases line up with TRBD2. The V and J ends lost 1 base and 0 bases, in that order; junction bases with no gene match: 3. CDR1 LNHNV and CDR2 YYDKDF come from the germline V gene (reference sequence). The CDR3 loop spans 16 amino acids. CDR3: CATSRGLAVSYNEQFF. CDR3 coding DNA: TGTGCCACCAGCAGAGGGCTAGCGGTCTCCTACAATGAGCAGTTCTTC.

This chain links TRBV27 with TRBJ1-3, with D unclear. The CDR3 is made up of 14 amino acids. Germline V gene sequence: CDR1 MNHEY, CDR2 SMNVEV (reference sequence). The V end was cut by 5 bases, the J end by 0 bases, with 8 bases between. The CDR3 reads CASSQLSSGNTIYF. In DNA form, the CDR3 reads TGTGCCAGCAGTCAACTGAGCTCTGGAAACACCATATATTTT.

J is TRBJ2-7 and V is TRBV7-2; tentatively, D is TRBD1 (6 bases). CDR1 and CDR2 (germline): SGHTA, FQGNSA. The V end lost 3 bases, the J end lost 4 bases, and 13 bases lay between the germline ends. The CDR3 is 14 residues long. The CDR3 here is CASSFGTSKYEQYF. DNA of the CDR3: TGTGCCAGCAGCTTCGGGACAAGCAAGTACGAGCAGTACTTC.

CDR3 nucleotides: TGCGCCAGCAGCCAAGATTTGCGGGGCCTCCATTCACCCCTCCACTTT. Encoded protein: CASSQDLRGLHSPLHF. The rearrangement links TRBV4-1 to TRBJ1-6, with a tentative D call TRBD1 (5 bases). V was shortened by 0 bases and J by 8 bases, with 14 bases between the two germline ends. Germline CDR1 and CDR2: MGHRA and YSYEKL. The CDR3 consists of 16 residues.

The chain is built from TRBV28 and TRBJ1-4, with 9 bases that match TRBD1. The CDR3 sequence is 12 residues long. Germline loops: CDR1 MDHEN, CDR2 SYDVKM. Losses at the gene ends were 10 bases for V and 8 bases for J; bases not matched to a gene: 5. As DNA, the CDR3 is TGTGCCACCACGGACAGGGGAGAAAAACTGTTTTTT. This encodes CATTDRGEKLFF. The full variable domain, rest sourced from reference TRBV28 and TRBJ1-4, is DVKVTQSSRYLVKRTGEKVFLECVQDMDHENMFWYRQDPGLGLRLIYFSYDVKMKEKGDIPEGYSVSREKKERFSLILESASTNQTSMYLCATTDRGEKLFFGSGTQLSVL.

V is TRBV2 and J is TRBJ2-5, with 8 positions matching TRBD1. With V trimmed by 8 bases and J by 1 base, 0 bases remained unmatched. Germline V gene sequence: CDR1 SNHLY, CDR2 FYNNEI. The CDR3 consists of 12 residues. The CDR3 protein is CASDRGQETQYF. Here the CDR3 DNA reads TGTGCCAGCGACAGGGGCCAAGAGACCCAGTACTTC. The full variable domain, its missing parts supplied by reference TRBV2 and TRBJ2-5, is EPEVTQTPSHQVTQMGQEVILRCVPISNHLYFYWYRQILGQKVEFLVSFYNNEISEKSEIFDDQFSVERPDGSNFTLKIRSTKLEDSAMYFCASDRGQETQYFGPGTRLLVL.

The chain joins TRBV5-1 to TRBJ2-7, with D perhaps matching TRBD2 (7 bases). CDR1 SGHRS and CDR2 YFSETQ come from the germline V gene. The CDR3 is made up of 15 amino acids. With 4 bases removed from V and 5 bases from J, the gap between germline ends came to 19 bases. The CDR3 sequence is CASSPGGPNVDEQYF. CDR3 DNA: TGCGCCAGCAGCCCGGGGGGCCCCAACGTGGACGAGCAGTACTTC.